Shown below are 25 T cell receptor beta chains from a single sample sequenced in a study of cytomegalovirus exposure and HLA in healthy donors. Generated by immunoSEQ multiplex PCR, the TCRdb table keeps only in-frame clones and is missing some. The sample includes fewer than 130,000 clones, around 89% of them seen just once. Sequenced input: PBMCs. The receptors originated from a woman younger than 45 in good health and CMV-seropositive.

This clone occurred a few times. This chain links TRBV5-5 with TRBJ2-7, with TRBD2 matching over 9 bases. Unmatched junction bases numbered 7, after V lost 4 bases and J lost 5 bases. Germline V gene lookup returns CDR1 SGHKS and CDR2 YYEKEE (reference sequence). The CDR3 has 14 amino acids. As DNA, the CDR3 is TGTGCCAGCAGCGGGTCTAGCGGGGCCCACGAGCAGTACTTC. Residues: CASSGSSGAHEQYF.

The CDR3 sequence: CASSSGQEATNEKLFF. The CDR3 DNA sequence: TGTGCCAGCAGTTCAGGACAGGAGGCAACTAATGAAAAACTGTTTTTT. This chain uses TRBV27 with TRBJ1-4, with 7 bases that match TRBD1. CDR3 size: 16 residues. The germline V gene encodes CDR1 MNHEY and CDR2 SMNVEV (reference sequence). V shed 4 bases, J shed 0 bases, and the junction held 5 bases outside the gene matches.

The rearrangement uses TRBV15 and TRBJ1-3; D uncertain. This CDR3 has 16 residues. The germline V and J ends were trimmed by 2 bases and 0 bases, with 11 bases remaining between them. The germline gives CDR1 LNHNV, CDR2 YYDKDF (reference sequence). CDR3 nucleotide sequence: TGTGCCACCAGCAGACAAACCCTGAGCTCTGGAAACACCATATATTTT. It encodes CATSRQTLSSGNTIYF.

This chain joins TRBV6-5 and TRBJ1-4; D is perhaps TRBD1 (6 bases). V dropped 1 base and J dropped 6 bases, with 15 bases sitting between them. Germline loops: CDR1 MNHEY, CDR2 SVGAGI. This CDR3 comprises 16 residues. CDR3 amino acids: CASSYYPRTVDEKLFF. CDR3 nucleotides: TGTGCCAGCAGTTACTATCCCAGGACAGTAGATGAAAAACTGTTTTTT.

The chain carries TRBV10-3 and TRBJ2-5; the D gene is possibly TRBD1 (5 bases). The V gene's germline CDR1 is ENHRY and CDR2 SYGVKD. CDR3 length: 13 amino acids. Trimming cost V 0 bases and J 3 bases, with 5 bases left between them. CDR3 in DNA: TGTGCCATCAGTGAGTCAGGGGAAGAGACCCAGTACTTC. Translating gives CAISESGEETQYF.

This clone was seen more than once but under ten times. The CDR3 coding sequence is TGCGCCAGCAGCCAAGATCTCACAGGGGTTCGGGGCTACACCTTC. Its protein product is CASSQDLTGVRGYTF. The gene calls are TRBV4-3 and TRBJ1-2, with TRBD1 matching 7 bases. CDR3 length equals 15 residues. From germline, CDR1 is LGHNA and CDR2 YSLEER. Trimming took 0 bases from V and 8 from J; bases not matched to a gene: 9.

This clone was picked up one time. The V gene is TRBV18, the J gene TRBJ1-2; D uncertain. The CDR3 is made up of 13 amino acids. V lost 5 bases to trimming and J lost 10 bases, with 17 bases between them. The germline V gene has CDR1 KGHSH and CDR2 LQKENI. The CDR3 sequence: CASSAGLQIPYTF. CDR3 coding DNA: TGTGCCAGCTCAGCCGGCCTACAGATTCCCTACACCTTC.

The chain joins TRBV30 to TRBJ2-7; 10 positions match TRBD1. CDR3 length: 13 amino acids. Germline lookup yields CDR1 GTSNPN and CDR2 SVGIG (reference sequence). The V segment lost 0 bases and the J segment 5 bases; nucleotides outside the gene matches: 1. The CDR3, as DNA: TGTGCCTGGAGTGTTGGGACAGGGGACGAGCAGTACTTC. Translated, it gives CAWSVGTGDEQYF.

This chain links TRBV28 with TRBJ2-5, with TRBD1 as a possible D gene (6 bases). Germline V gene sequence: CDR1 MDHEN, CDR2 SYDVKM. The CDR3 is 14 residues long. Trimming cost V 4 bases and J 2 bases, with 11 bases left between them. This chain's CDR3 is CASSSTTGQETQYF. CDR3 nucleotide sequence: TGTGCCAGCAGTTCAACGACAGGACAAGAGACCCAGTACTTC.

The chain carries TRBV19 and TRBJ2-2; D may correspond to TRBD1 or TRBD2 (6 bases each). V dropped 4 bases and J dropped 5 bases, with 14 bases sitting between them. Germline CDR1 is LNHDA and CDR2 is SQIVND (reference sequence). The CDR3 has 15 amino acids. In nucleotides, the CDR3 is TGTGCCAGTAGTACAGACAGGCGGGAAACCGGGGAGCTGTTTTTT. Residues: CASSTDRRETGELFF.

This chain uses TRBV4-3 with TRBJ2-2, with 9 bases identical to TRBD2. V gave up 1 base and J gave up 0 bases; unmatched junction bases: 9. Germline V gives CDR1 LGHNA, CDR2 YSLEER. The CDR3 extends over 19 amino acids. The CDR3 region is CASSQGLADTYSNTGELFF. In DNA form, the CDR3 reads TGCGCCAGCAGCCAAGGACTAGCGGACACGTATTCGAACACCGGGGAGCTGTTTTTT.

This clone was seen a handful of times. V and J are TRBV4-2 and TRBJ1-5; 7 bases are a match to TRBD1. V lost 4 bases to trimming and J lost 1 base; unmatched junction nucleotides: 4. The V gene's germline CDR1 is LGHNA and CDR2 YNFKEQ. The CDR3 extends over 15 amino acids. CDR3 nucleotides: TGTGCCAGCAGCCTGGGACAGCTAAGCAATCAGCCCCAGCATTTT. Its protein is CASSLGQLSNQPQHF.

Comments on this clone: One end of the junction does not line up with germline, which may come from a read error. The chain uses TRBV28 and TRBJ2-5; D is ambiguous. The CDR3 runs to 11 residues. CDR1 is MDHEN and CDR2 is SYDVKM in the germline V gene. CDR3 protein: CASSLTGPMNF. CDR3 bases: TGTGCCAGCAGCTTGACTGGCCCGATGAACTTC.

The rearrangement uses TRBV27 and TRBJ1-4; maybe TRBD1 (5 bases). The germline gives CDR1 MNHEY, CDR2 SMNVEV (reference sequence). Trimming removed 5 bases at V and 3 bases at J, with 13 bases between. The CDR3 has 15 amino acids. DNA of the CDR3: TGTGCCAGCAGTGGCTGGGGGAGGGCTAATGAAAAACTGTTTTTT. Its protein is CASSGWGRANEKLFF.

The chain links TRBV5-6 to TRBJ2-7; 8 positions agree with TRBD1. The junction had 17 bases not matched to a gene; V was cut back by 3 bases and J by 6 bases. The CDR3 runs 17 residues. In germline, CDR1 is SGHDT, CDR2 YYEEEE. The CDR3 nucleotides read TGTGCCAGCAGCTCAGTAAAGACAGGGGATCCCTTGGGCGAGCAGTACTTC. Translation: CASSSVKTGDPLGEQYF.

V usage is TRBV2 and J usage is TRBJ2-5; maybe TRBD2 (7 bases). The CDR3 totals 14 residues. Germline-derived CDR1 and CDR2 are SNHLY and FYNNEI. Deletions cut 8 bases from V and 4 bases from J, with 17 bases between. The CDR3 DNA sequence: TGTGCCAGCGGAGCGGGATACAGGGCAGAGACCCAGTACTTC. Protein sequence: CASGAGYRAETQYF.

The V and J genes are TRBV7-2 and TRBJ2-5; D unresolved. Germline V gene data show CDR1 as SGHTA and CDR2 as FQGNSA. Between the trimmed V and J ends, which lost 1 base and 5 bases, there was a span of 5 bases. CDR3 length equals 12 residues. In DNA, the CDR3 is TGTGCCAGCAGCTTAGGCCGGGAGACCCAGTACTTC. Protein sequence: CASSLGRETQYF.

The J gene is TRBJ1-2, the V gene TRBV30; the match to TRBD1 covers 8 bases. The CDR3 loop spans 12 amino acids. With V trimmed by 8 bases and J by 8 bases, 10 bases remained unmatched. CDR1 and CDR2 (germline): GTSNPN, SVGIG (reference sequence). The CDR3 protein is CAKDRVGGGYTF. As DNA, the CDR3 is TGTGCCAAGGACAGGGTCGGTGGCGGCTACACCTTC.

The chain combines TRBV6-5 with TRBJ2-7; TRBD2 is a possible D gene (6 bases). This CDR3 spans 12 amino acids. The germline V gene encodes CDR1 MNHEY and CDR2 SVGAGI. The V and J ends lost 5 bases and 7 bases respectively, with 12 bases between them. CDR3 DNA: TGTGCCAGCAGTCGGAGGGCAGAAGAGCAGTACTTC. This codes for CASSRRAEEQYF.

This clone was found a few times. V and J are TRBV18 and TRBJ1-1, with D possibly TRBD1 on 6 matching bases. Per the germline V gene, CDR1 is KGHSH and CDR2 is LQKENI. V lost 5 bases to trimming and J lost 8 bases, with 18 bases between them. This CDR3 has 14 residues. CDR3 sequence reads: CASSGTGRGREAFF. As DNA, the CDR3 is TGTGCCAGCTCAGGAACCGGCAGGGGACGAGAAGCTTTCTTT.

The chain links TRBV28 to TRBJ1-1; D not certain. This CDR3 is 13 amino acids long. The germline V and J ends were trimmed by 8 bases and 1 base, with 11 bases remaining between them. Germline V gives CDR1 MDHEN, CDR2 SYDVKM. This chain's CDR3 is CASQVVRNTEAFF. DNA for the CDR3: TGTGCCAGCCAGGTCGTGAGGAACACTGAAGCTTTCTTT.

V and J are TRBV18 and TRBJ2-7; 9 bases agree with TRBD2. Germline lookup yields CDR1 KGHSH and CDR2 LQKENI. V lost 4 bases, J lost 2 bases, and 6 bases stayed unmatched. The CDR3 loop spans 15 amino acids. CDR3 nucleotides: TGTGCCAGCTCACTTAAGACTAGCGGTCCCTACGAGCAGTACTTC. It translates to CASSLKTSGPYEQYF. Variable domain in full (rest from reference TRBV18 and TRBJ2-7): NAGVMQNPRHLVRRRGQEARLRCSPMKGHSHVYWYRQLPEEGLKFMVYLQKENIIDESGMPKERFSAEFPKEGPSILRIQQVVRGDSAAYFCASSLKTSGPYEQYFGPGTRLTVT.

This chain connects TRBV19 to TRBJ2-2, with 11 bases lining up with TRBD2. With 6 bases clipped from V and 0 bases from J, the junction kept 9 bases outside the gene matches. This CDR3 has 18 residues. CDR1 and CDR2 from the germline V gene are LNHDA and SQIVND (reference sequence). CDR3 nucleotides: TGTGCCAGTAGCCCTTCGGCTAGCGGGGGGTCGAACACCGGGGAGCTGTTTTTT. Its protein is CASSPSASGGSNTGELFF.

The V gene is TRBV7-2, the J gene TRBJ2-5, with TRBD1 matching over 7 bases. CDR3 length: 16 amino acids. The ends lost 3 bases at V and 1 base at J; junction bases unmatched: 8. Germline CDR1 and CDR2: SGHTA and FQGNSA. Here the CDR3 DNA reads TGTGCCAGCAGCTTCCCCCGGTGGGACAGCCAAGAGACCCAGTACTTC. It translates to CASSFPRWDSQETQYF.

The chain couples TRBV28 to TRBJ2-1; TRBD2 agrees at 14 bases. The CDR3 covers 15 residues. From germline, CDR1 is MDHEN and CDR2 SYDVKM. Germline trimming cut 6 bases from V and 6 bases from J; bases unmatched to any gene: 4. DNA of the CDR3: TGTGCCAGCAGCCGGGGACTAGCGGGAGTCAATGAGCAGTTCTTC. Protein: CASSRGLAGVNEQFF.